One and the same sample provided the 10 T cell receptor beta chains below, sequenced in a study of identical twins. TCRdb analysed the 5' RACE reads with MiXCR anew, one entry per CDR3 protein. Among 400,000 to 550,000 distinct CDR3 sequences listed, roughly an eighth were seen once. These records were also assigned to another study, of yellow fever vaccine responses in identical twins.

The sample consisted of CD4+ T cells sorted from blood. These receptors were collected from a woman under 30 in good health.

This clonotype occurred a few times. V usage is TRBV2 and J usage is TRBJ1-5, with D perhaps TRBD1 (5 bases). Germline lookup yields CDR1 SNHLY and CDR2 FYNNEI. CDR3 length equals 13 residues. Trimming cost V 4 bases and J 5 bases, with 9 bases left between them. DNA for the CDR3: TGTGCCAGCAGTGGCTCACAGGATCAGCCCCAGCATTTT. This translates into CASSGSQDQPQHF.

The CDR3 region is CASGSSYNSPLHF. The CDR3 region has the DNA TGTGCCAGCGGGAGCTCCTATAATTCACCCCTCCACTTT. The chain has TRBV25-1 and TRBJ1-6; D remains unclear. Germline CDR1 and CDR2: MGHDK and SYGVNS. The V end lost 8 bases, the J end lost 0 bases, and 5 bases lay between the germline ends. The CDR3 is 13 residues long.

This chain uses TRBV28 with TRBJ2-2; TRBD1 agrees at 7 bases. V lost 4 bases and J lost 6; bases outside the gene matches: 8. This CDR3 is 15 amino acids long. Per germline, CDR1 MDHEN and CDR2 SYDVKM. The CDR3 DNA sequence: TGTGCCAGCAGTTCTCCGGGACAGTTGCCCGGGGAGCTGTTTTTT. Its protein product is CASSSPGQLPGELFF.

This clonotype has a count of ten or more. The CDR3 region is CASSLNSGNVYEQYF. CDR3 bases: TGTGCCAGCAGCCTCAATAGCGGGAATGTCTACGAGCAGTACTTC. The J gene is TRBJ2-7, the V gene TRBV7-2; 8 positions agree with TRBD2. With V trimmed by 5 bases and J by 3 bases, 9 bases remained unmatched. CDR1 SGHTA and CDR2 FQGNSA come from the germline V gene. The CDR3 runs 15 residues. The variable domain in full, with the rest retrieved from reference TRBV7-2 and TRBJ2-7, is GAGVSQSPSNKVTEKGKDVELRCDPISGHTALYWYRQSLGQGLEFLIYFQGNSAPDKSGLPSDRFSAERTGGSVSTLTIQRTQQEDSAVYLCASSLNSGNVYEQYFGPGTRLTVT.

This clonotype has only a few counts. V and J are TRBV5-5 and TRBJ2-1, with D perhaps TRBD2 (5 bases). Germline V lookup: CDR1 SGHKS, CDR2 YYEKEE (reference sequence). This CDR3 contains 15 residues. V was pared by 7 bases and J by 7 bases, with 21 bases between. CDR3 sequence reads: CASGDRTGIGNEQFF. For the CDR3, the DNA is TGTGCCAGCGGCGACCGGACGGGGATTGGGAATGAGCAGTTCTTC.

This clonotype came up a few times. CDR3 in amino acids: CATSGDRDPWDANTGELFF. In nucleotides, the CDR3 is TGTGCCACCAGTGGGGACAGGGACCCGTGGGACGCGAACACCGGGGAGCTGTTTTTT. The rearrangement uses TRBV24-1 and TRBJ2-2, with 9 positions matching TRBD1. Germline V CDR1 and CDR2: KGHDR, SFDVKD. Trimming cost V 5 bases and J 0 bases; bases outside gene matches: 12. The CDR3 runs to 19 residues.

This chain joins TRBV20-1 and TRBJ1-4; a weak D match, TRBD1 (5 bases). CDR3 length equals 13 residues. CDR1 is DFQATT and CDR2 is SNEGSKA in the germline V gene (reference sequence). Deletions cut 7 bases from V and 5 bases from J, with 14 bases between. CDR3 residues: CSGLGEENEKLFF. CDR3 DNA: TGCAGTGGTTTGGGGGAGGAGAATGAAAAACTGTTTTTT.

In its sample, this clonotype was seen a few times. The chain links TRBV3-1 to TRBJ2-7; 11 bases align to TRBD1. After removal of 4 bases from V and 2 bases from J, the junction contained 10 bases not matched to a gene. CDR3 length equals 17 residues. CDR1 and CDR2 (germline): LGHDT, YNNKEL (reference sequence). CDR3 sequence: CASSPKSGQGVTYEQYF. DNA of the CDR3: TGTGCCAGCAGCCCAAAATCGGGACAGGGGGTCACCTACGAGCAGTACTTC.

The sample holds a few counts of this clonotype. The chain combines TRBV20-1 with TRBJ1-2; 7 nucleotides agree with TRBD1. Germline-derived CDR1 and CDR2 are DFQATT and SNEGSKA (reference sequence). J gave up 2 bases and V 4 bases, and 10 bases lay outside the gene matches. The CDR3 runs 15 residues. The CDR3 loop is CSAKDPRQGNYGYTF. The CDR3 bases are TGCAGTGCTAAGGATCCCCGACAGGGCAACTATGGCTACACCTTC.

There are a few counts of this clonotype. V is TRBV7-3 and J is TRBJ2-7; D tentatively reads TRBD1 or TRBD2 (5 bases each). V lost 4 bases and J 2 bases, leaving 12 bases between the germline ends. The CDR3 has 14 amino acids. CDR1 is SGHTA and CDR2 is FQGTGA in the germline V gene. The CDR3 nucleotides are TGTGCCAGCAGCTCCCGGGACGGGGCCTACGAGCAGTACTTC. It yields the protein CASSSRDGAYEQYF.